These 8 T cell receptor beta chains originate from one sample sequenced in a study of chemoradiotherapy in HPV16-positive cancers. Here immunoSEQ multiplex PCR was the method, and the copy in TCRdb shows in-frame clones only, minus some. The sample has 20,000 to 30,000 clones, approximately 93% seen once; the top ten hold roughly 2.8%. This specimen was collected from a patient who underwent chemoradiotherapy. Every receptor here comes from a human donor with HPV-associated anogenital cancer.

V is TRBV7-2 and J is TRBJ1-4, with 7 bases identical to TRBD1. This CDR3 has 16 amino acids. The V and J ends lost 5 bases and 7 bases, in that order; junction bases with no gene match: 13. Germline lookup yields CDR1 SGHTA and CDR2 FQGNSA. The CDR3 loop reads CASSLGADRAVEKLFF. DNA for the CDR3: TGTGCCAGCAGCCTAGGGGCCGACAGGGCAGTTGAAAAACTGTTTTTT.

This clone has just one count. This sequence joins TRBV27 and TRBJ2-1; perhaps TRBD2 as D (6 bases). Trimming removed 8 bases from V and 1 base from J, with 12 bases in between. The CDR3 is made up of 14 amino acids. The germline gives CDR1 MNHEY, CDR2 SMNVEV (reference sequence). The CDR3 DNA reads TGTGCCAGCTCCCGACTAGTTTCCTACAATGAGCAGTTCTTC. It translates to CASSRLVSYNEQFF.

This clone was counted only a few times. The chain combines TRBV10-3 with TRBJ1-5; D is undetermined. The CDR3 covers 13 residues. V was shortened by 10 bases and J by 3 bases, with 13 bases between the two germline ends. The germline gives CDR1 ENHRY, CDR2 SYGVKD. The CDR3 here is CASNRDLNQPQHF. DNA of the CDR3: TGTGCCAGCAACCGGGATCTCAATCAGCCCCAGCATTTT.

This chain connects TRBV18 to TRBJ1-5, with 8 bases lining up with TRBD1. Germline trimming cut 3 bases from V and 5 bases from J; bases unmatched to any gene: 15. Per germline, CDR1 KGHSH and CDR2 LQKENI. The CDR3 length is 18 residues. The CDR3 sequence is CASSPGQVSIPGDQPQHF. The CDR3 DNA follows: TGTGCCAGCTCACCGGGACAGGTATCCATCCCTGGTGATCAGCCCCAGCATTTT.

This clone was found once. The rearrangement joins TRBV9 to TRBJ2-2; possible D gene TRBD2, 6 bases. CDR1 is SGDLS and CDR2 is YYNGEE in the germline V gene. This CDR3 is 15 amino acids long. The V end was cut by 2 bases, the J end by 1 base, with 9 bases between. Written as DNA, the CDR3 is TGTGCCAGCAGCGTGGGGGGAGGGAACACCGGGGAGCTGTTTTTT. Residues: CASSVGGGNTGELFF.

The chain couples TRBV6-5 to TRBJ1-1; D uncertain. Germline CDR1 and CDR2: MNHEY and SVGAGI. V was clipped by 6 bases and J by 4 bases, with 15 bases between them. The CDR3 has 14 amino acids. This CDR3 reads CASSPGKKVTEAFF. The CDR3 DNA reads as TGTGCCAGCAGCCCCGGCAAGAAGGTCACTGAAGCTTTCTTT.

The rearrangement joins TRBV7-8 to TRBJ1-5; 9 bases map to TRBD1. CDR1 and CDR2 from the germline V gene are SGHVS and FQNEAQ. Germline trimming cut 5 bases from V and 5 bases from J; bases unmatched to any gene: 10. CDR3 length: 16 amino acids. In DNA form, the CDR3 reads TGTGCCAGCAGCCCAACAGGGGGCAATTATTATCAGCCCCAGCATTTT. Its translation: CASSPTGGNYYQPQHF. Variable domain in full (rest from reference TRBV7-8 and TRBJ1-5): GAGVSQSPRYKVAKRGQDVALRCDPISGHVSLFWYQQALGQGPEFLTYFQNEAQLDKSGLPSDRFFAERPEGSVSTLKIQRTQQEDSAVYLCASSPTGGNYYQPQHFGDGTRLSIL.

The rearrangement joins TRBV9 to TRBJ1-6; TRBD1 aligns across 7 bases. After removal of 3 bases from V and 5 bases from J, the junction contained 2 bases not matched to a gene. Germline CDR1 reads SGDLS; CDR2 reads YYNGEE. This CDR3 region has 14 residues. CDR3 sequence: CASSEGQDNSPLHF. The CDR3 bases are TGTGCCAGCAGCGAAGGACAGGATAATTCACCCCTCCACTTT.